These T cell receptor beta chains were read from a single sample in a study of T-cell memory formation after mild COVID-19. TCRdb used MiXCR to reprocess the 5' RACE reads, holding one entry per CDR3 protein. The table has a few hundred thousand distinct CDR3 sequences, 15% to 20% seen once. Sequencing was done on a sample of PBMCs or a T cell subset sorted from them (not recorded which). The receptors stem from a man aged 18 to 35 who had mild COVID-19 (a few samples of this study predate the infection). Cell type and time point are not known. Both conserved end residues are part of each CDR3. A D gene is named only where the DNA matches it firmly. Clone size is shown for a subset of rows, as once, few, many or a class of expanded clone.

j_call clone_size v_call d_call cdr3_nt cdr3_aa
TRBJ2-5 - TRBV6-5 TRBD1 TGTGCCAGCAGCCGTCCCGGGACAGGGTTGGAGACCCAGTACTTC CASSRPGTGLETQYF
TRBJ2-1 - TRBV19 - TGTGCCAGTAGTATCCCCAGGGAATCGCGACATGAGCAGTTCTTC CASSIPRESRHEQFF
TRBJ2-2 many TRBV7-2 - TGTGCCAGCAGCTTAGTGCGGGGGCGCGGGGAGCTGTTTTTT CASSLVRGRGELFF
TRBJ1-1 few TRBV20-1 - TGCAGTGCTAGAGTGGAGGGCTCTCTTATTGAAGCTTTCTTT CSARVEGSLIEAFF
TRBJ1-5 - TRBV10-3 - TGTGCCATCAGTGGGGGCGGAGCCGGTAATCAGCCCCAGCATTTT CAISGGGAGNQPQHF
TRBJ1-6 few TRBV6-5 - TGTGCCAGCAGTTACTCTGGGGGGCCGATAGGGTATTCACCCCTCCACTTT CASSYSGGPIGYSPLHF
TRBJ1-4 few TRBV5-5 - TGTGCCAGCAGCCGAGTCGGGGGCGCAGGGCAGACTAATGAAAAACTGTTTTTT CASSRVGGAGQTNEKLFF
TRBJ2-1 many TRBV3-1 TRBD2 TGTGCCAGCAGGTCTTACGGGGGGGATGAGCAGTTCTTC CASRSYGGDEQFF
TRBJ1-1 - TRBV4-3 - TGCGCCAGCAGCCAAGCTGGCAGGGGTGTCACTGAAGCTTTCTTT CASSQAGRGVTEAFF
TRBJ1-1 - TRBV7-2 - TGTGCCAGCAGCTTAGAAGGGGGGCGCCAGGGAACTGAAGCTTTCTTT CASSLEGGRQGTEAFF
TRBJ1-5 few TRBV9 - TGTGCCAGCAGCGTAGACGGTGGGTCATGGCAGCCCCAGCATTTT CASSVDGGSWQPQHF
TRBJ2-3 few TRBV20-1 TRBD2 TGCAGTGCAGCGGGGGGAGCGACAGATACGCAGTATTTT CSAAGGATDTQYF
TRBJ2-5 few TRBV24-1 - TGTGCCACCAGTGACGGCCCCAGGGAGACCCAGTACTTC CATSDGPRETQYF
TRBJ2-3 - TRBV20-1 - TGCAGCGCCCTGGGGAATACGCAGTATTTT CSALGNTQYF
TRBJ2-1 many TRBV12-3/TRBV12-4 - TGTGCCAGCAGTGCGACCGCGCCAGATGAGCAGTTCTTC CASSATAPDEQFF
TRBJ1-6 few TRBV7-2 - TGTGCCAGCAGCTTAGAGGGAGGGGGAAGGAGGACACCCCTCCACTTT CASSLEGGGRRTPLHF
TRBJ2-3 once TRBV20-1 - TGCAGTGCTAGTGAGGGGGTGGTCACAGATACGCAGTATTTT CSASEGVVTDTQYF
TRBJ1-2 - TRBV10-3 - TGTGCCATCAGTGAGTCAGGGGAGAACTATGGCTACACCTTC CAISESGENYGYTF
TRBJ1-6 - TRBV6-2/TRBV6-3 - TGTGCCAGCAGCCGATCCCTCGGGACGGGAATTCATTCACCCCTCCACTTT CASSRSLGTGIHSPLHF
TRBJ2-1 few TRBV4-1 - TGCGCCAGCAGCCAAGAGCCAGGGATCTACAATGAGCAGTTCTTC CASSQEPGIYNEQFF
TRBJ2-3 - TRBV7-3 - TGTGCCAGCAGCCCCGGGGCTAGTTCAGATACGCAGTATTTT CASSPGASSDTQYF
TRBJ1-5 few TRBV7-8 TRBD1 TGTGCCAGCAGCCTCACGCGGGACAGGGTTTCCCACCAGCCCCAGCATTTT CASSLTRDRVSHQPQHF
TRBJ2-5 - TRBV7-2 - TGTGCCAGCAGCGCCGACCCAAAAGAGACCCAGTACTTC CASSADPKETQYF
TRBJ2-5 - TRBV7-9 - TGTGCCAGCAGCTTAAACGTGGGGGAGACCCAGTACTTC CASSLNVGETQYF
TRBJ2-5 - TRBV5-4 TRBD2 TGTGCCAGCAGCTTGGAGCTAGCGGCAATGGGGGAGACCCAGTACTTC CASSLELAAMGETQYF
TRBJ2-2 - TRBV7-8 - TGTGCCAGCAGATTAGTGGGGGACCTAGACATCGGGGAGCTGTTTTTT CASRLVGDLDIGELFF
TRBJ1-3 few TRBV6-5 - TGTGCCAGCAGCGTCGGTAGGTCGGCTGGAAACACCATATATTTT CASSVGRSAGNTIYF
TRBJ2-5 many TRBV7-9 - TGTGCCAGCAGCCCATCTGGACTGTACCTCCGGGGGACCCAGTACTTC CASSPSGLYLRGTQYF
TRBJ2-2 - TRBV11-2 - TGTGCCAGCAGCTTGGGACACCGGATAAGCACCGGGGAGCTGTTTTTT CASSLGHRISTGELFF
TRBJ2-4 few TRBV4-2 TRBD2 TGTGCCAGCAGCCAAGACCAGACTAGCGGGGGGCCCAAAAACATTCAGTACTTC CASSQDQTSGGPKNIQYF
TRBJ2-5 once TRBV5-1 TRBD2 TGCGCCAGCAGCATGGGGTCTAGCGGGGTTCAAGAGACCCAGTACTTC CASSMGSSGVQETQYF
TRBJ2-1 many TRBV9 - TGTGCCAGCAGCGTACAAACCTACAATGAGCAGTTCTTC CASSVQTYNEQFF
TRBJ1-4 - TRBV18 - TGTGCCAGCTCTCGAGAGGGTTTGGCAACTAATGAAAAACTGTTTTTT CASSREGLATNEKLFF
TRBJ2-2 - TRBV5-1 - TGCGCCACCGTCACCGGGGAGCTGTTTTTT CATVTGELFF
TRBJ2-7 - TRBV28 TRBD2 TGTGCCAGCAGTTATAGCGGGGCCGAATACGAGCAGTACTTC CASSYSGAEYEQYF
TRBJ1-5 few TRBV7-2 - TGTGCCAGCAGTCTGGGTGGGGGACGGGAGAATCAGCCCCAGCATTTT CASSLGGGRENQPQHF
TRBJ1-1 few TRBV2 - TGTGCCAGCAGCCCGACAGTCGAAGCTTTCTTT CASSPTVEAFF
TRBJ1-2 - TRBV20-1 - TGCAGTGCTGCTCGGGACACCTATAGCTACACCTTC CSAARDTYSYTF
TRBJ2-1 few TRBV5-1 - TGCGCCAGCAGCTTTCCGAGCTCCTACAATGAGCAGTTCTTC CASSFPSSYNEQFF
TRBJ2-5 few TRBV7-9 - TGTGCCAGCAGCTTAAGAGGTGGGGGCGAAACCCAGTACTTC CASSLRGGGETQYF
TRBJ2-3 few TRBV7-9 - TGTGCCAGCAGCCGAGGCCTCTGGGGCCCAGATACGCAGTATTTT CASSRGLWGPDTQYF
TRBJ1-5 many TRBV7-2 - TGTGCCAGCAGCTTCGGTCCTAGCACTCAGCCCCAGCATTTT CASSFGPSTQPQHF